The rows below give T cell receptor beta chains drawn from one sample of a study of siplizumab effects on memory and regulatory T cells. Clones were read by immunoSEQ multiplex PCR, and TCRdb kept only the in-frame ones, dropping some. The data show around 94,000 clones, approximately 90% seen once. The sample consisted of CD4+ T cells sorted from blood. These receptors came from a human donor in good health. CDR3s include the opening cysteine and the closing phenylalanine or tryptophan. Fields, in order: V gene, clone size, D gene, J gene, CDR3 protein, CDR3 DNA. A D gene is named only where the DNA matches it firmly. Clone sizes are given selectively: once, few, many, or a class where the clone is expanded.

>TRBV9|.|.|TRBJ2-1
CASSVAGVDEQFF
TGTGCCAGCAGCGTAGCGGGGGTTGATGAGCAGTTCTTC
>TRBV27|.|TRBD2|TRBJ2-3
CASSFPTLAGVSDTQYF
TGTGCCAGCAGTTTCCCCACACTAGCGGGAGTTTCAGATACGCAGTATTTT
>TRBV11-2|.|.|TRBJ2-3
CASSWGADTQYF
TGTGCCAGCAGCTGGGGGGCAGATACGCAGTATTTT
>TRBV7-2|few|.|TRBJ2-1
CASSLVRSTYNEQFF
TGTGCCAGCAGCTTAGTAAGAAGTACCTACAATGAGCAGTTCTTC
>TRBV27|.|TRBD1|TRBJ2-1
CASSSSTGVAYNEQFF
TGTGCCAGCAGTTCCTCAACAGGGGTTGCCTACAATGAGCAGTTCTTC
>TRBV6-1|.|.|TRBJ1-2
CASAGKGYYTF
TGTGCCAGCGCCGGTAAGGGGTACTACACCTTC
>TRBV7-2|.|.|TRBJ2-5
CASRLTLGGRETQYF
TGTGCCAGCAGACTTACCCTTGGAGGGCGAGAGACCCAGTACTTC
>TRBV21-1|.|.|TRBJ2-2
CATSPGGNTGELFF
TGTGCCACCTCACCGGGGGGCAACACCGGGGAGCTGTTTTTT
>TRBV7-3|.|.|TRBJ2-3
CASAMDGSGTDTQYF
TGTGCCAGCGCGATGGATGGGTCGGGGACAGATACGCAGTATTTT
>TRBV7-2|.|TRBD1|TRBJ2-2
CASSLGQWNTGELFF
TGTGCCAGCAGCCTGGGACAGTGGAACACCGGGGAGCTGTTTTTT
>TRBV6-1|.|.|TRBJ2-4
CATYQKNIQYF
TGTGCCACCTACCAGAAAAACATTCAGTACTTC
>TRBV28|.|TRBD2|TRBJ2-3
CASTGGLAGDTQYF
TGTGCCAGCACCGGGGGACTAGCAGGAGATACGCAGTATTTT
>TRBV2|.|.|TRBJ2-1
CASSILPSSYNEQFF
TGTGCCAGCAGCATACTACCCTCCTCCTACAATGAGCAGTTCTTC
>TRBV19|once|.|TRBJ1-5
CASRGSNQPQHF
TGTGCCAGTAGGGGGAGCAATCAGCCCCAGCATTTT
>TRBV14|.|.|TRBJ2-2
CASSQVSQAGELFF
TGTGCCAGCAGCCAAGTGAGCCAAGCCGGGGAGCTGTTTTTT
>TRBV7-9|.|TRBD1|TRBJ2-6
CASSFSRGTGGAGANVLTF
TGTGCCAGCAGCTTTTCTAGAGGGACAGGGGGCGCTGGGGCCAACGTCCTGACTTTC
>TRBV5-1|.|TRBD2|TRBJ2-2
CASSRVSGQINTGELFF
TGCGCCAGCTCCAGGGTTAGCGGGCAGATAAACACCGGGGAGCTGTTTTTT
>TRBV10-2|.|.|TRBJ2-1
CASRGGGLFEGESSYNEQFF
TGCGCCAGCAGGGGAGGAGGCTTGTTCGAGGGAGAAAGCTCCTACAATGAGCAGTTCTTC
>TRBV11-2|few|TRBD1|TRBJ2-7
CASSSLGTGAGEQYF
TGTGCCAGCAGCTCCCTGGGGACAGGGGCGGGAGAGCAGTACTTC
>TRBV19|.|.|TRBJ2-5
CASSNRQRETQYF
TGTGCCAGTAGTAACCGACAGCGGGAGACCCAGTACTTC
>TRBV10-3|.|.|TRBJ2-5
CAITNRPQETQYF
TGTGCCATCACTAATAGGCCCCAAGAGACCCAGTACTTC
>TRBV30|.|TRBD2|TRBJ2-7
CAWSVLSGKYEQYF
TGTGCCTGGAGTGTACTTAGCGGGAAGTACGAGCAGTACTTC
>TRBV28|.|.|TRBJ1-1
CASSLSVYEAFF
TGTGCCAGCAGTTTATCAGTCTATGAAGCTTTCTTT
>TRBV11-2|.|.|TRBJ2-1
CASSLANEQFF
TGTGCCAGCAGCTTAGCGAATGAGCAGTTCTTC
>TRBV10-1|once|TRBD2|TRBJ2-1
CASSWSLREGRGNEQFF
TGCGCCAGCAGCTGGTCGTTGCGGGAGGGCCGGGGCAATGAGCAGTTCTTC
>TRBV7-8|.|TRBD1|TRBJ2-1
CASSFITGGNEQFF
TGTGCCAGCAGCTTTATTACAGGGGGCAATGAGCAGTTCTTC
>TRBV4-2|few|.|TRBJ1-1
CASSQVFFGTDTDGTEAFF
TGTGCCAGCAGCCAAGTTTTTTTCGGGACCGATACCGATGGCACTGAAGCTTTCTTT
>TRBV30|.|.|TRBJ1-2
CAWSVSGNYGYTF
TGTGCCTGGAGTGTCTCGGGTAACTATGGCTACACCTTC
>TRBV7-6|.|TRBD2|TRBJ2-7
CASSRREGYNEQYF
TGTGCCAGCAGTAGGAGGGAGGGGTACAACGAGCAGTACTTC
>TRBV19|once|.|TRBJ1-1
CASSLDRGANTEAFF
TGTGCCAGTAGTCTGGATCGGGGGGCCAACACTGAAGCTTTCTTT
>TRBV28|few|.|TRBJ1-4
CASTTGGGYEKLFF
TGTGCCAGCACGACAGGCGGGGGTTATGAAAAACTGTTTTTT
>TRBV28|.|TRBD1|TRBJ2-7
CASSTGGYSSSHEQYF
TGTGCCAGCAGCACAGGGGGGTATTCCTCCTCTCACGAGCAGTACTTC
>TRBV16|.|.|TRBJ1-2
CASSHGPFYGYTF
TGTGCCAGCAGCCACGGCCCCTTCTATGGCTACACCTTC
>TRBV11-2|once|.|TRBJ2-2
CASSPQGKREGGELFF
TGTGCCAGCAGCCCACAGGGAAAGAGAGAGGGCGGGGAGCTGTTTTTT
>TRBV20-1|.|.|TRBJ2-5
CSAWYITQYF
TGCAGTGCTTGGTACATAACCCAGTACTTC
>TRBV6-5|.|.|TRBJ1-6
CASSYRPSSYNSPLHF
TGTGCCAGCAGTTACCGGCCTAGCTCCTATAATTCACCCCTCCACTTT